The T cell receptor beta chain under discussion was sequenced for a study of cytomegalovirus exposure and HLA in healthy donors. Study-wide results and limits: Diagnosis of cytomegalovirus status made by the classifier reportedly showed high specificity and sensitivity.

The CDR3 has 16 residues. Germline V lookup: CDR1 MGHRA, CDR2 YSYEKL. Trimming removed 1 base from V and 2 bases from J, with 13 bases in between. In regard to this clone: The antigen is not known.

The PCR used 60 Vbeta and 13 Jbeta primers. Some clones are missing from TCRdb's copy, which holds only in-frame ones; the method was immunoSEQ multiplex PCR. The sample includes over 150,000 clones, around 79% of them seen just once. The sequence derives from a man aged 35-49 years in good health and CMV-seronegative. The sample comprised PBMCs. The genes are TRBV4-1 and TRBJ2-3; tentative D call: TRBD1 (6 bases). The CDR3 region has the DNA TGCGCCAGCAGCCAAGTAGGAGACAGGAACACAGATACGCAGTATTTT. It translates to CASSQVGDRNTDTQYF.